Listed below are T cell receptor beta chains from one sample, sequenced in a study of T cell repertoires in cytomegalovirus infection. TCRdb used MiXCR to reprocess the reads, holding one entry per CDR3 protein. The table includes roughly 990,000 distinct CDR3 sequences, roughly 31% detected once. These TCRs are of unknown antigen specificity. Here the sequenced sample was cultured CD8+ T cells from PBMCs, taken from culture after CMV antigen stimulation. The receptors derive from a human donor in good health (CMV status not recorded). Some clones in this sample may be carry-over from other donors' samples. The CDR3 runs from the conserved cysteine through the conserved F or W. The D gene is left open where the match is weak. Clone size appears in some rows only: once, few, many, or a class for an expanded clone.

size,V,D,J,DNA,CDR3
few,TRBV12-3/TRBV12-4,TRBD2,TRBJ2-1,TGTGCCAGCAGTCACCCGACTAGCGGGGGCCCTTCCTACAATGAGCAGTTCTTC,CASSHPTSGGPSYNEQFF
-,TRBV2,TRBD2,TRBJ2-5,TGTGCCGGACGACTAGCGGAGGAGACCCAGTACTTC,CAGRLAEETQYF
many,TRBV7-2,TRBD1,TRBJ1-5,TGTGCCAGCAGCTCCGACAGGGTCTTTCAGGGCAATCAGCCCCAGCATTTT,CASSSDRVFQGNQPQHF
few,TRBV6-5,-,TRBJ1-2,TGTGCCAGCAGTTCCACGGAATACTATGGCTACACCTTC,CASSSTEYYGYTF
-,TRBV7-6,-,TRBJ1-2,TGTGCCAGCAGCTCGCTAGGTTTCTATGGCTACACCTTC,CASSSLGFYGYTF
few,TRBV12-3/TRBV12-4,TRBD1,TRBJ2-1,TGTGCCAGCAGTTTAAGGGGGCGCCTATCCTACAATGAGCAGTTCTTC,CASSLRGRLSYNEQFF
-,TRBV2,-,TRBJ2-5,TGTGCCCAGCATGGGACCAGGGAGACCCAGTACTTC,CAQHGTRETQYF
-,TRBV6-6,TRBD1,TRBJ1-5,TGTGCCAGCAGTGTTTACAGGGGAAATGTCAATCAGCCCCAGCATTTT,CASSVYRGNVNQPQHF
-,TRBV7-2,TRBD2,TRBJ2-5,TGTGCCAGCAGCGACGGGACTAGCGGGGGCCGCGGGATCCGGGAGACCCAGTACTTC,CASSDGTSGGRGIRETQYF
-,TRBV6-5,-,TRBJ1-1,TGTGCCAGCGGACGGACAGTGAACACTGAAGCTTTCTTT,CASGRTVNTEAFF
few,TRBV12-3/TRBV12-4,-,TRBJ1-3,TGTGCCGTCAGGACTCCCGCTGGAAACACCATATATTTT,CAVRTPAGNTIYF
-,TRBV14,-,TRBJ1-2,TGTGCCAGCAGCCACGAGCTAGTCCGGGAGGGCTACACCTTC,CASSHELVREGYTF
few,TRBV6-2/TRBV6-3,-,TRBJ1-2,TGTGCCAGCAGTTACTACAGGGTAAATGGCTACACCTTC,CASSYYRVNGYTF
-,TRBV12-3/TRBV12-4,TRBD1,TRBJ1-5,TGTGCCAGCAGCCACGGGGGGACAGGCAATCAGCCCCAGCATTTT,CASSHGGTGNQPQHF
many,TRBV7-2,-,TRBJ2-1,TGTGCCAGCAGCTTACATGGGAAAAAAAAATCCTACAATGAGCAGTTCTTC,CASSLHGKKKSYNEQFF
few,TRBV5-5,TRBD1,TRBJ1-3,TGTGCCAGCAGCTTACCGGGACAGTCGAGTTCTGGAAACACCATATATTTT,CASSLPGQSSSGNTIYF
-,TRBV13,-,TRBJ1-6,TGTGCCAGCAGTGGTAAAGGAGAAAGCTATAATTCACCCCTCCACTTT,CASSGKGESYNSPLHF
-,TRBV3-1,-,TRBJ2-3,TGTGCCAGCAGCCAAGAAACGGACAGAGCAGATACGCAGTATTTT,CASSQETDRADTQYF
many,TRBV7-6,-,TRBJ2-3,TGTGCCAGCAGCTTAAATCCCGGAACATCTAGCACAGATACGCAGTATTTT,CASSLNPGTSSTDTQYF
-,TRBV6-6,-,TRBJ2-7,TGTGCCAGCAGTTACTCGCCGATGACGGTTACCTCCTACGAGCAGTACTTC,CASSYSPMTVTSYEQYF
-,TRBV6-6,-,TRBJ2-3,TGTGCCAGCAGTTACCTCGGGCCGCAGTATTTT,CASSYLGPQYF
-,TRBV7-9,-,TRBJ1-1,TGTGCCAGCAGCTTAGTCCAGGGCGCGGCGCCCTGGGAGGCTTTCTTT,CASSLVQGAAPWEAFF
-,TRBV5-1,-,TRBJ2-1,TGCGCCAGCAGCTTGGGACGCCGCGAGTTCTTC,CASSLGRREFF
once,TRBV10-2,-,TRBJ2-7,TGCGCCAGCAGTGAGATGGGAATAGCCTACGAGCAGTACTTC,CASSEMGIAYEQYF
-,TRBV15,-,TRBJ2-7,TGTGCCACCAACCCTTCGGACCGCCCCCACGAGCAGTACTTC,CATNPSDRPHEQYF
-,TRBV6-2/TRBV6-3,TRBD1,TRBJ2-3,TGTGCCAGCAGTGGCCTGGACAGGGGTCGAGATACAGATACGCAGTATTTT,CASSGLDRGRDTDTQYF
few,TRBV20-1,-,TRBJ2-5,TGCAGTGCTCGGCCGGCAGCAGGGCAAGAGACCCAGTACTTC,CSARPAAGQETQYF
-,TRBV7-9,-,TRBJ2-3,TGTGCCAGCAGCTTAGCGGGGTGGGCCCTCGATACGCAGTATTTT,CASSLAGWALDTQYF
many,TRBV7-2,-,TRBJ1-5,TGTGCCAGCAGCTTAGCCGGGTGGGGGATCGGACAGCCCCAGCATTTT,CASSLAGWGIGQPQHF
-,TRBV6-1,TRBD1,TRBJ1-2,TGTGCCACCAATCCTACCGGACAGGGGAACTATGGCTACACCTTC,CATNPTGQGNYGYTF
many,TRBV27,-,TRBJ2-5,TGTGCCAGCAGTTTAGTACAGGGGAGGGTGGAGACCCAGTACTTC,CASSLVQGRVETQYF
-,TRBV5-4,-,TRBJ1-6,TGTGCCAGCAGCTTGAGGAGGGAAAAGGGAAATTCACCCCTCCACTTT,CASSLRREKGNSPLHF
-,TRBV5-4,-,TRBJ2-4,TGTGCCAGCAGCTTGGGGGGGATAAAAAACATTCAGTACTTC,CASSLGGIKNIQYF
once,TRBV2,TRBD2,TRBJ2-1,TGTGCCACCGAGGGTAGCGGGGGTGATTACAATGAGCAGTTCTTC,CATEGSGGDYNEQFF
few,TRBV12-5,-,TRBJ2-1,TGTGCTAGTGGTTCCCACAGGGACCGTCTCTCCTACAATGAGCAGTTCTTC,CASGSHRDRLSYNEQFF
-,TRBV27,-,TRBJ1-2,TGTGCCAGCAGTCCTACGGAGCAAACAGGTCTCTACTATGGCTACACCTTC,CASSPTEQTGLYYGYTF
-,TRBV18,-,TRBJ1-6,TGTGCCAGCTCACCACCTGGACGGATTTTTAATTCACCCCTCCACTTT,CASSPPGRIFNSPLHF
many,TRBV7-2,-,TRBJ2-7,TGTGCCAGCAGAGAGGATCGGGGGCCCTGGCAGCACTTC,CASREDRGPWQHF
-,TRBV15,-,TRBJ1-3,TGTGCCACCAGCAGAGATCCCCACACCGGAAACACCATATATTTT,CATSRDPHTGNTIYF
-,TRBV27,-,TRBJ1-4,TGTGCCAGCAGCGCGGCCCTATATGAAAAACTGTTTTTT,CASSAALYEKLFF
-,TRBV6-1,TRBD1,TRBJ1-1,TGTGCCAGCAGTGACCCACTGCCGGGACAGGGCCCGAACACTGAAGCTTTCTTT,CASSDPLPGQGPNTEAFF
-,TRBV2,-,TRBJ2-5,TGTGCCAGCAACCCGGATCAGGGTGGGGAGACCCAGTACTTC,CASNPDQGGETQYF
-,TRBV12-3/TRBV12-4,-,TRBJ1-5,TGTGCCAGCAGTTTAGAGGGGGGGGGGCCGGAATATAGCCATCAGCCCCAGCATTTT,CASSLEGGGPEYSHQPQHF
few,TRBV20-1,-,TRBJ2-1,TGCAGTGCTAGAGATAAAAACCACTCGCCATACAATGAGCAGTTCTTC,CSARDKNHSPYNEQFF
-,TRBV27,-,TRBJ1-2,TGTGCCAGCAGTGGTACAGGGAACAACTATGGCTACACCTTC,CASSGTGNNYGYTF
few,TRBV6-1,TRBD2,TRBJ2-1,TGTGCCAGCACCTTCCTTTCGGGGGGGGACAATGAGCAGTTCTTC,CASTFLSGGDNEQFF
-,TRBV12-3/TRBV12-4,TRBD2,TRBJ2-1,TGTGCCAGCAGCGACGGGACTAGCGGACAGACCAGCCAAGACAATGAGCAGTTCTTC,CASSDGTSGQTSQDNEQFF
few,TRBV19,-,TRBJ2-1,TGTGCCAGTATACAAAAAGATCGGGGATTAGCCTCCTACAATGAGCAGTTCTTC,CASIQKDRGLASYNEQFF
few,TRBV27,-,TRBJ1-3,TGTGCCAGCAGGCTGGACGGATCCTCTGGAAACACCATATATTTT,CASRLDGSSGNTIYF
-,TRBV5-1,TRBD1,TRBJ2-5,TGCGCCAGCAGCTCAACAGGGGGTTTACCCCAAGAGACCCAGTACTTC,CASSSTGGLPQETQYF
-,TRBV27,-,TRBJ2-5,TGTGCCAGCAGTTTATCGATGCCCGATGGGGAGACCCAGTACTTC,CASSLSMPDGETQYF
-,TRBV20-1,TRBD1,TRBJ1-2,TGCAGTGCCCTGGGACAGCGACCTAACTATGGCTACACCTTC,CSALGQRPNYGYTF
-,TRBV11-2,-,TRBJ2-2,TGTGCCAGCAGCTTGTGGGGGGCGAGCTTGAACGGGGAGCTGTTTTTT,CASSLWGASLNGELFF
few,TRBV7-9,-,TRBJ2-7,TGTGCCAGCAGCTTCCCAGGGGCGCCCTCCTACGAGCAGTACTTC,CASSFPGAPSYEQYF
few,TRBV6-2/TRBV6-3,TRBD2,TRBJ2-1,TGTGCCAGCACCCCGGGGGGGGGAAATGAGCAGTTCTTC,CASTPGGGNEQFF